The 17 T cell receptor beta chains in this list originate from one sample, sequenced in a study of neoadjuvant anti-PD-1 for oral cavity cancer. The assay was immunoSEQ multiplex PCR, and TCRdb's table has in-frame clones only and misses some. Of about 9,600 clones in the sample, about three fifths were seen once. Time point denoted: after neoadjuvant nivolumab, at surgical resection. The sample here was PBMCs, taken after nivolumab (anti-PD-1) treatment. The receptors stem from a person between 40 and 80 years old with oral cavity squamous cell carcinoma.

This clone was counted a few times. The chain uses TRBV4-2 and TRBJ2-7; 9 bases map to TRBD1. Unmatched junction bases numbered 11, after V lost 0 bases and J lost 5 bases. The germline V gene has CDR1 LGHNA and CDR2 YNFKEQ. The CDR3 consists of 17 residues. CDR3 protein: CASSQDQHGTGWNEQYF. DNA for the CDR3: TGTGCCAGCAGCCAAGATCAACACGGGACAGGGTGGAACGAGCAGTACTTC.

This rearrangement joins TRBV6-1 to TRBJ2-7; D call uncertain. Germline V CDR1 and CDR2: MNHNS, SASEGT. The CDR3 runs to 10 residues. Trimming pared 7 bases from V and 4 bases from J, leaving 5 bases between. The CDR3 reads CASNSYEQYF. The CDR3 DNA is TGTGCCAGCAATTCTTACGAGCAGTACTTC.

This sequence joins TRBV6-5 and TRBJ2-3, with 11 bases that match TRBD2. The CDR3 spans 14 residues. Germline loops: CDR1 MNHEY, CDR2 SVGAGI. V dropped 7 bases and J dropped 4; count of bases not matched to a gene: 4. The CDR3 sequence: CASNIAGGADTQYF. CDR3 coding DNA: TGTGCCAGCAATATAGCGGGGGGGGCAGATACGCAGTATTTT.

The chain couples TRBV27 to TRBJ1-1; TRBD1 agrees at 7 bases. Germline lookup yields CDR1 MNHEY and CDR2 SMNVEV (reference sequence). The CDR3 runs 15 residues. Losses at the gene ends were 2 bases for V and 1 base for J; bases not matched to a gene: 4. CDR3 sequence reads: CASSLGRGKNTEAFF. In nucleotides, the CDR3 is TGTGCCAGCAGTTTAGGCAGGGGGAAGAACACTGAAGCTTTCTTT.

The chain employs TRBV6-5 and TRBJ1-5; 8 positions agree with TRBD1. Trimming at V came to 6 bases and at J to 5 bases, leaving 9 bases not matched to a gene. CDR1 is MNHEY, CDR2 SVGAGI, per germline. The CDR3 extends over 15 amino acids. The CDR3 sequence: CASRTTATGDQPQHF. The CDR3, as DNA: TGTGCCAGCAGAACCACCGCGACAGGGGATCAGCCCCAGCATTTT.

This clone was seen only once. The chain carries TRBV2 and TRBJ2-5; 13 nucleotides line up with TRBD2. The CDR3 loop spans 15 amino acids. Germline V gene data show CDR1 as SNHLY and CDR2 as FYNNEI. The J segment lost 5 bases and the V segment lost 6 bases, leaving 6 bases of the junction unmatched. In nucleotides, the CDR3 is TGTGCCAGCAGGCTGGGACTAGCGGGGTCCGAGACCCAGTACTTC. It specifies CASRLGLAGSETQYF.

The rearrangement links TRBV2 to TRBJ2-3; D remains unclear. V lost 9 bases and J 6 bases, leaving 16 bases between the germline ends. The CDR3 contains 13 residues. Germline V gene lookup returns CDR1 SNHLY and CDR2 FYNNEI. The DNA of the CDR3 is TGTGCCAGTAGACTGGATCCTCGGGATACGCAGTATTTT. As protein: CASRLDPRDTQYF.

The chain uses TRBV6-5 and TRBJ1-2, with unresolved D. V lost 2 bases and J lost 4, with 8 bases in between. Germline V gives CDR1 MNHEY, CDR2 SVGAGI. This CDR3 has 13 amino acids. The CDR3 reads CASSYGSGYGYTF. The CDR3 nucleotides read TGTGCCAGCAGTTACGGGAGTGGCTATGGCTACACCTTC.

The gene calls are TRBV9 and TRBJ1-2; D is uncertain. The CDR3 is 13 amino acids. Germline-derived CDR1 and CDR2 are SGDLS and YYNGEE. Trimming pared 4 bases from V and 8 bases from J, leaving 15 bases between. CDR3 in amino acids: CASSQRWSGGYTF. In nucleotides, the CDR3 is TGTGCCAGCAGCCAACGGTGGAGCGGCGGCTACACCTTC.

V usage is TRBV6-1 and J usage is TRBJ2-5, with a tentative D call TRBD1 (6 bases). V was clipped by 7 bases and J by 1 base, with 7 bases between them. Germline CDR1 is MNHNS and CDR2 is SASEGT. The CDR3 totals 12 residues. The CDR3: CASNRVQETQYF. The CDR3 DNA is TGTGCCAGCAACAGGGTCCAAGAGACCCAGTACTTC.

This chain connects TRBV30 to TRBJ2-7, with 7 positions matching TRBD2. V gave up 0 bases and J gave up 7 bases; unmatched junction bases: 3. CDR1 GTSNPN and CDR2 SVGIG come from the germline V gene (reference sequence). CDR3 length: 12 amino acids. Written as DNA, the CDR3 is TGTGCCTGGAGTGTAAAAGCGGGGGAGCAGTACTTC. Its translation: CAWSVKAGEQYF.

The chain couples TRBV29-1 to TRBJ2-1; maybe TRBD1 (6 bases). Deletions cut 7 bases from V and 0 bases from J, with 10 bases between. CDR3 length equals 13 residues. CDR1 and CDR2 (germline): SQVTM, ANQGSEA. The CDR3 DNA follows: TGCAGCGACCTCAGGGGCTCCTACAATGAGCAGTTCTTC. Protein sequence: CSDLRGSYNEQFF.

The CDR3 nucleotides read TGTGCCAGCAGACCTCCCATAGGACAGGGCGGCGGCTACACCTTC. This sequence encodes CASRPPIGQGGGYTF. V is TRBV28 and J is TRBJ1-2, with 8 bases aligning to TRBD1. CDR1 and CDR2 (germline): MDHEN, SYDVKM. The CDR3 length is 15 residues. V gave up 6 bases and J gave up 8 bases; unmatched junction bases: 14.

This rearrangement joins TRBV7-7 to TRBJ2-7; TRBD1 is a possible D gene (5 bases). V lost 5 bases to trimming and J lost 0 bases, with 11 bases between them. Germline V lookup: CDR1 SSHAT, CDR2 FNYEAQ (reference sequence). CDR3 length: 14 amino acids. The DNA for the CDR3 is TGTGCCAGCAGCCCCCGAGACAGCTCCTACGAGCAGTACTTC. It translates to CASSPRDSSYEQYF.

The chain recombines TRBV6-4 with TRBJ1-1; 9 bases map to TRBD1. Trimming took 4 bases from V and 3 from J; bases not matched to a gene: 3. This CDR3 comprises 14 residues. Per the germline V gene, CDR1 is MRHNA and CDR2 is SNTAGT. CDR3 amino acids: CASSVRTGDTEAFF. For the CDR3, the DNA is TGTGCCAGCAGTGTCCGGACAGGGGACACTGAAGCTTTCTTT.

The chain employs TRBV6-5 and TRBJ1-1; possibly TRBD1 for D (6 bases). V lost 7 bases, J lost 4 bases, and 19 bases lay in between. This CDR3 is built from 15 residues. Germline V CDR1 and CDR2: MNHEY, SVGAGI. CDR3 coding DNA: TGTGCCAGCAAACAGGGAGGCGGTTCAGGCACTGAAGCTTTCTTT. Its protein is CASKQGGGSGTEAFF.

The rearrangement links TRBV10-2 to TRBJ2-3; TRBD2 is a possible D gene (7 bases). Germline CDR1 reads WSHSY; CDR2 reads SAAADI. Trimming stripped 11 bases from V and 5 bases from J, with 17 bases between. The CDR3 extends over 13 amino acids. In DNA, the CDR3 is TGCGCCTCGAGGGGGGGCCGGGGAGATACGCAGTATTTT. It specifies CASRGGRGDTQYF.